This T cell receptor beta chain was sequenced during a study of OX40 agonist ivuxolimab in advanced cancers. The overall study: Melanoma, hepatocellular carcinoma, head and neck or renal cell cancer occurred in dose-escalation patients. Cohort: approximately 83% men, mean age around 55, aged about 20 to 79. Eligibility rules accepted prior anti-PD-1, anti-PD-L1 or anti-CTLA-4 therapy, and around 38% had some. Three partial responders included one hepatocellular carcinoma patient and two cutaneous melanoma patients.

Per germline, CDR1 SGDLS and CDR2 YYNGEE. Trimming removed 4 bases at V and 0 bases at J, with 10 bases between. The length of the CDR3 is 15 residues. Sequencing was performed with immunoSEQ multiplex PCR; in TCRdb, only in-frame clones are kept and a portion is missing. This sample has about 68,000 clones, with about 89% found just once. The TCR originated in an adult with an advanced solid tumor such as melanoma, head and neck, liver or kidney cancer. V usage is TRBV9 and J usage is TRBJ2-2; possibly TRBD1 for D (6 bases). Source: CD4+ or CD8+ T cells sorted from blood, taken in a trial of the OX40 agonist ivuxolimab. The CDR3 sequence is CASSPGTTNTGELFF. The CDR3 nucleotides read TGTGCCAGCAGCCCCGGGACAACGAACACCGGGGAGCTGTTTTTT.